The entry below gives a single TCR beta chain sequence along with its context. This record belongs to a study of blood T cell repertoires in COVID-19. Study-level background: The United States, Italy and Spain provided the acute and convalescent COVID-19 samples. T cells, B-cell-depleted T cells, or PBMCs supplied cDNA or gDNA.

CDR1 is MNHEY and CDR2 is SMNVEV in the germline V gene (reference sequence). This CDR3 has 14 residues. Trimming shortened V by 1 base and J by 10 bases, and 13 bases separated the two germline ends. In the source study's methods: Estimation of nucleated cell counts was performed using reference gene primer amplification. Using immunoSEQ multiplex PCR, the repertoire was profiled, and TCRdb retains in-frame clones only, with some absent. V and J calls and clone size come straight from that table; D and trimming were deduced from the DNA. The sample has over 600,000 clones; about nine tenths are singletons.

The specimen was peripheral blood. This receptor was obtained from a woman between 18 and 30 years old with acute or convalescent COVID-19. The V call is TRBV27, the J call TRBJ1-4; D is perhaps TRBD1 (5 bases). The CDR3 region is CASSLFPQRGKLFF. The CDR3, as DNA: TGTGCCAGCAGTTTATTCCCCCAAAGGGGAAAACTGTTTTTT.